Below are 7 T cell receptor beta chains sequenced from a single sample in a study of CD8 T cells in Susac syndrome. Random hexamers served to reverse transcribe about 0.5 to 1 ug RNA. TCRdb re-derived calls from the immunoSEQ multiplex PCR reads in MiXCR, one entry per CDR3 protein. The sample holds 55,000 to 75,000 distinct CDR3 sequences, 90% to 95% seen once. The sequenced sample consisted of CD4+ T cells from PBMCs. These receptors were collected from a human donor with Susac syndrome.

CDR3 residues: CASSPLRNYGYTF. The CDR3 DNA reads TGTGCCAGCAGTCCTCTGAGGAACTATGGCTACACCTTC. The rearrangement joins TRBV2 to TRBJ1-2; D is unresolved. The germline V gene encodes CDR1 SNHLY and CDR2 FYNNEI. V lost 5 bases and J lost 2, with 9 bases in between. The CDR3 extends over 13 amino acids.

This rearrangement joins TRBV4-2 to TRBJ1-6; no clear D gene. Germline V gene data show CDR1 as LGHNA and CDR2 as YNFKEQ. There are 12 residues in the CDR3. Trimming took off 0 bases at V and 13 bases at J, with 7 bases between the two ends. The DNA for the CDR3 is TGTGCCAGCAGCCAAGATAAGAACCCCCTCCACTTT. It codes for CASSQDKNPLHF.

The chain uses TRBV6-4 and TRBJ2-1; maybe TRBD1 (8 bases). CDR1 is MRHNA, CDR2 SNTAGT, per germline. V was cut by 6 bases and J by 5 bases, with 14 bases left in between. The CDR3 sequence is 14 residues long. The CDR3 DNA reads as TGTGCCAGCAGCCCACAGGGGGGGGACAATGAGCAGTTCTTC. Protein sequence: CASSPQGGDNEQFF.

The V and J genes are TRBV20-1 and TRBJ2-4, with D tentatively TRBD1 or TRBD2 (5 bases each). This CDR3 region has 15 residues. V lost 0 bases to trimming and J lost 8 bases, with 17 bases between them. The germline gives CDR1 DFQATT, CDR2 SNEGSKA (reference sequence). In nucleotides, the CDR3 is TGCAGTGCTAGAGACTGGGGGTACTCCCAAGACATTCAGTACTTC. It codes for CSARDWGYSQDIQYF.

The rearrangement joins TRBV19 to TRBJ2-7, with TRBD1 identical over 9 bases. The germline V gene has CDR1 LNHDA and CDR2 SQIVND (reference sequence). Unmatched junction bases numbered 7, after V lost 4 bases and J lost 6 bases. This CDR3 contains 14 residues. The CDR3 region has the DNA TGTGCCAGTAGTACCTTGACAGGGGGAAGCGAGCAGTACTTC. It translates to CASSTLTGGSEQYF. The complete variable domain, with remaining parts taken from reference TRBV19 and TRBJ2-7, reads DGGITQSPKYLFRKEGQNVTLSCEQNLNHDAMYWYRQDPGQGLRLIYYSQIVNDFQKGDIAEGYSVSREKKESFPLTVTSAQKNPTAFYLCASSTLTGGSEQYFGPGTRLTVT.

V is TRBV20-1 and J is TRBJ1-1; no definite D call. There are 14 residues in the CDR3. V was trimmed by 6 bases and J by 2 bases, leaving 16 bases between them. CDR1 and CDR2 (germline): DFQATT, SNEGSKA (reference sequence). The DNA for the CDR3 is TGCAGTGCCCCGCCTTCGGGCCTAAACACTGAAGCTTTCTTT. It is translated as CSAPPSGLNTEAFF.

The genes are TRBV21-1 and TRBJ2-7; TRBD1 is the table's D call and was not checked against the DNA. TRBV21-1 corresponds to a pseudogene. The CDR3 length is 16 residues. The CDR3 coding sequence is TGTGCCAGCAGCAAAGAATGGTTGGACAGGGAAAAGGAGCAGTACTTC. Its translation: CASSKEWLDREKEQYF.